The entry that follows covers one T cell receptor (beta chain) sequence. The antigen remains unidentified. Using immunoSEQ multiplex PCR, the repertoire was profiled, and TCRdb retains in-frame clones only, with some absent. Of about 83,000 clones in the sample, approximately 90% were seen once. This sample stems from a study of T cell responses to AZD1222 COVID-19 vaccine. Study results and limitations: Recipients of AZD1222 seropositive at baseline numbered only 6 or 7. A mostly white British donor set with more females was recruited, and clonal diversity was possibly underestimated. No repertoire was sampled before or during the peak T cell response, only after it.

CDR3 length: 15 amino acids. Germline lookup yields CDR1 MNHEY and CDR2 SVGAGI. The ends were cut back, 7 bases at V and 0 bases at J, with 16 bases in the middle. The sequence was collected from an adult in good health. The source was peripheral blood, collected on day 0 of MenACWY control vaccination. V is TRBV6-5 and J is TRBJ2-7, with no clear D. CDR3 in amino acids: CASTLTRSGSYEQYF. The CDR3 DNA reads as TGTGCCAGCACCCTAACACGATCTGGCTCCTACGAGCAGTACTTC.